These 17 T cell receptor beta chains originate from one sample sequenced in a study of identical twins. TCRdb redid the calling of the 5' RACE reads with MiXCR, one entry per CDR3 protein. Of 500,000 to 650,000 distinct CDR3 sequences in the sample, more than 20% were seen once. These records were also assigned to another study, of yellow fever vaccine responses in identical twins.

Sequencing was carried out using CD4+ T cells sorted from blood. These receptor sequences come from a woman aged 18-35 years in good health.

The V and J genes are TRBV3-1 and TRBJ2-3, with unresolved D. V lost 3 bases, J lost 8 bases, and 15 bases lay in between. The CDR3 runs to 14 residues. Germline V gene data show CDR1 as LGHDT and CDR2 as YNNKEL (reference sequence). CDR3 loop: CASSHVVGSPTQYF. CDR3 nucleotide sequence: TGTGCCAGCAGCCACGTTGTCGGGTCCCCTACGCAGTATTTT.

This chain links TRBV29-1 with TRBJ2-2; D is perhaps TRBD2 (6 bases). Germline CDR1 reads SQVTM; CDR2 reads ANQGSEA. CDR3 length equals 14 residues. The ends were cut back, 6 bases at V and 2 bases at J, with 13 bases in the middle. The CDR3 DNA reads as TGCAGCGTCCGGGAGCTAGAAAACACCGGGGAGCTGTTTTTT. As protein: CSVRELENTGELFF.

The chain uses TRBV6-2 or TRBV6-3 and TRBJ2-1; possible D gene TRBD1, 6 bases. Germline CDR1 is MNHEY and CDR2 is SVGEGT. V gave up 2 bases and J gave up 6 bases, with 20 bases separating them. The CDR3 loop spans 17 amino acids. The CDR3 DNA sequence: TGTGCCAGCAGTTACAGGGGGAAAGCCCGACGTATCAATGAGCAGTTCTTC. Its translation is CASSYRGKARRINEQFF.

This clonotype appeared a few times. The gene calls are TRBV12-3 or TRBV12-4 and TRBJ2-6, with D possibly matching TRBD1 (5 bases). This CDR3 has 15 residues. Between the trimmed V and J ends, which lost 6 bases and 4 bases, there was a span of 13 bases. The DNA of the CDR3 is TGTGCCAGCAGCACCGGACAATCGGGGGCCAACGTCCTGACTTTC. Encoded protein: CASSTGQSGANVLTF.

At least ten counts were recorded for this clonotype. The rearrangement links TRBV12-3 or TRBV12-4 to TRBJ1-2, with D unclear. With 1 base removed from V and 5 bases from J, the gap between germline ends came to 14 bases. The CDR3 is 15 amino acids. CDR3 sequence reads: CASSLGLQPIYGYTF. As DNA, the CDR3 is TGTGCCAGCAGTTTAGGGCTCCAGCCTATTTATGGCTACACCTTC.

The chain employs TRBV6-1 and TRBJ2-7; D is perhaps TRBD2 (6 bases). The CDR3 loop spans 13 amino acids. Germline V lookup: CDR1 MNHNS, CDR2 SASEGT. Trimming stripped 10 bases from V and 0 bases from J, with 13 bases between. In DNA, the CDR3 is TGTGCCACCAACCGGCGGGACTCCTACGAGCAGTACTTC. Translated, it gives CATNRRDSYEQYF.

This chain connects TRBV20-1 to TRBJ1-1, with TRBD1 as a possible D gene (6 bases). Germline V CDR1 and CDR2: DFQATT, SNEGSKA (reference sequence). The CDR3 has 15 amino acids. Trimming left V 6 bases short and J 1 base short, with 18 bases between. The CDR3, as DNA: TGCAGTGCAAACAACCGGGACACCAGGAACACTGAAGCTTTCTTT. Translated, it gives CSANNRDTRNTEAFF.

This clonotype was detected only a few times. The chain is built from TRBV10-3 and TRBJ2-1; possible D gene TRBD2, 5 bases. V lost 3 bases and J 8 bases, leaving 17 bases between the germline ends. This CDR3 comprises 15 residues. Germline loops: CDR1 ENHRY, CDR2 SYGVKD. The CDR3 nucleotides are TGTGCCATCAGTGAACCCGGACTCCCGGGATATGAGCAGTTCTTC. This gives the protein CAISEPGLPGYEQFF.

The CDR3: CATSDYRSYEQYF. The DNA of the CDR3 is TGTGCCACCAGTGATTACCGCTCCTACGAGCAGTACTTC. The gene calls are TRBV24-1 and TRBJ2-7; D not certain. Germline V gives CDR1 KGHDR, CDR2 SFDVKD. The CDR3 runs to 13 residues. V was pared by 2 bases and J by 0 bases, with 4 bases between.

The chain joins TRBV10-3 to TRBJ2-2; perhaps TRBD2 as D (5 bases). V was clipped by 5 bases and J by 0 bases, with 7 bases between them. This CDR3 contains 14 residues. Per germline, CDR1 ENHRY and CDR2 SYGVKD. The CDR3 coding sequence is TGTGCCATCAGTAGGACTTCGAACACCGGGGAGCTGTTTTTT. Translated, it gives CAISRTSNTGELFF.

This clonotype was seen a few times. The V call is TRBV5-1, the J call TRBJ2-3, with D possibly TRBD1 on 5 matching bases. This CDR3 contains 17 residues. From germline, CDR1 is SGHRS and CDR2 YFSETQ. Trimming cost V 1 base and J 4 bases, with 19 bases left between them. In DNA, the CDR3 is TGCGCCAGCAGCTTGACTGACGGTCTAAGGGGATCAGATACGCAGTATTTT. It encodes CASSLTDGLRGSDTQYF. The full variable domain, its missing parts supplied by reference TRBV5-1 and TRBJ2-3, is KAGVTQTPRYLIKTRGQQVTLSCSPISGHRSVSWYQQTPGQGLQFLFEYFSETQRNKGNFPGRFSGRQFSNSRSEMNVSTLELGDSALYLCASSLTDGLRGSDTQYFGPGTRLTVL.

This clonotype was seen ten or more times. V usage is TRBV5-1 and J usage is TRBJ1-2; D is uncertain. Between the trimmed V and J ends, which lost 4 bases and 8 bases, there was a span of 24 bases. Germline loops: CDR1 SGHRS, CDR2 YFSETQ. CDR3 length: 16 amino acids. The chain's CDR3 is CASSPSTPGRLGGYTF. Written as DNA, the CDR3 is TGCGCCAGCAGCCCATCGACTCCCGGACGTCTAGGGGGCTACACCTTC.

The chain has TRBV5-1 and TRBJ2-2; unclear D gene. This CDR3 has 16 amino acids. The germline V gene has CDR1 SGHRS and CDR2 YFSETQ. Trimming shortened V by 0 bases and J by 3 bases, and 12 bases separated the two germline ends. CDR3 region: CASSLAGGRYTGELFF. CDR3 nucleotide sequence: TGCGCCAGCAGCTTGGCCGGCGGCAGATACACCGGGGAGCTGTTTTTT.

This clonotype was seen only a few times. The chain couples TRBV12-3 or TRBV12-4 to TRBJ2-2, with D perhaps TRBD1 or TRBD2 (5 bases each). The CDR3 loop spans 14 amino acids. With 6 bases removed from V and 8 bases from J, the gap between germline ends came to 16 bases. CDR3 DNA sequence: TGTGCCAGCAGAGCCGGGACCAAGACGGGGGAGCTGTTTTTT. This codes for CASRAGTKTGELFF.

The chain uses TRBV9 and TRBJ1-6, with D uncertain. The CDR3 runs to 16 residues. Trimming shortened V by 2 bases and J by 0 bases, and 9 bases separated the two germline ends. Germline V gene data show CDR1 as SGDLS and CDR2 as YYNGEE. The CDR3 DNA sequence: TGTGCCAGCAGCGTCACAGCAAACTCCTATAATTCACCCCTCCACTTT. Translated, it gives CASSVTANSYNSPLHF.

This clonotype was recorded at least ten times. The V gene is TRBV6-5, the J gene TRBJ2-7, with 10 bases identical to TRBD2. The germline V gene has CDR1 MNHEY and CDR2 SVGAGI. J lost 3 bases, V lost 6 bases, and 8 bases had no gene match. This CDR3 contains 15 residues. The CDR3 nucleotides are TGTGCCAGCAGCCTACTCACTAGCGGGAACTACGAGCAGTACTTC. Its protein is CASSLLTSGNYEQYF.

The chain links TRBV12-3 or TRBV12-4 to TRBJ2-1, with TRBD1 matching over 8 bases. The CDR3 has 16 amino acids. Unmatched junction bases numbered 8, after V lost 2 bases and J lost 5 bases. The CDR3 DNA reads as TGTGCCAGCAGTTTACTCCAGGGGGCGGGAAACAATGAGCAGTTCTTC. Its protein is CASSLLQGAGNNEQFF.